This T cell receptor beta chain was recorded in a study of blood T cell repertoires in COVID-19. Trimming removed 4 bases from V and 6 bases from J, with 24 bases in between. This CDR3 is built from 17 residues. The repertoire was sequenced with immunoSEQ multiplex PCR; TCRdb's copy has only in-frame clones and lacks some. The sample lists 150,000 to 200,000 clones, about four fifths occurring once. Sample: PBMCs or T cells enriched from blood (not recorded which). The chain couples TRBV5-3 to TRBJ2-3; D may be TRBD2 (7 bases). TRBV5-3 is an open reading frame, and its role is uncertain. The receptor comes from a woman between 55 and 75 years old who had recovered from COVID-19. CDR3 DNA sequence: TGTGCCAGAAGCCCTCCGGTGAGGGGGGGCTTGGGCGATACGCAGTATTTT. Translation gives CARSPPVRGGLGDTQYF.